This T cell receptor beta chain appears in the sequencing data of a study of OX40 agonist ivuxolimab in advanced cancers. With 2 bases clipped from V and 5 bases from J, the junction kept 5 bases outside the gene matches. Germline CDR1 and CDR2: MDHEN and SYDVKM. This CDR3 contains 14 residues. The repertoire was sequenced with immunoSEQ multiplex PCR; TCRdb's copy has only in-frame clones and lacks some. The sample lists about 18,000 clones, around two thirds occurring once. The source was CD4+ or CD8+ T cells sorted from blood, collected in a trial of the OX40 agonist ivuxolimab. This clonotype was obtained from an adult with an advanced solid tumor such as melanoma, head and neck, liver or kidney cancer. The chain joins TRBV28 to TRBJ2-7, with 8 bases matching TRBD2. CDR3 loop: CASSLAAGVNEQYF. The CDR3 DNA is TGTGCCAGCAGTTTAGCAGCGGGAGTCAACGAGCAGTACTTC.